A selection of T cell receptor beta chains follows, all from one sample in a study of blood T cells in healthy people across ages. TCRdb reprocessed the 5' RACE reads with MiXCR, giving one entry per CDR3 protein. The table includes 1.5 million to 2 million distinct CDR3 sequences, roughly 49% detected once. Sequencing was done on a sample of blood. All receptors derive from a woman aged 40-49 years in good health. Both conserved end residues are part of each CDR3. Each record gives: CDR3 length, clone size, J gene, D gene, V gene, CDR3 protein, CDR3 DNA. D genes are given only for firm matches. A row's size may be missing; if present it is once, few, many or a size class.

length: 15
size: .
J: TRBJ2-1
D: TRBD2
V: TRBV7-9
CDR3: CASSLLTSGWDEQFF
DNA: TGTGCCAGCAGCTTACTGACTAGCGGGTGGGATGAGCAGTTCTTC

length: 13
size: .
J: TRBJ2-7
D: .
V: TRBV6-6
CDR3: CASRKDSDYEQYF
DNA: TGTGCCAGCAGAAAAGACAGCGACTACGAGCAGTACTTC

length: 13
size: many
J: TRBJ1-2
D: .
V: TRBV5-1
CDR3: CASSLAPDYGYTF
DNA: TGCGCCAGCAGCTTGGCACCGGACTATGGCTACACCTTC

length: 13
size: .
J: TRBJ2-5
D: TRBD1
V: TRBV24-1
CDR3: CATNEGASETQYF
DNA: TGTGCCACCAATGAGGGGGCCTCAGAGACCCAGTACTTC

length: 15
size: .
J: TRBJ2-3
D: TRBD2
V: TRBV20-1
CDR3: CSALAGRASADTQYF
DNA: TGCAGTGCTTTAGCGGGACGCGCTAGCGCAGATACGCAGTATTTT

length: 15
size: .
J: TRBJ2-7
D: .
V: TRBV6-2/TRBV6-3
CDR3: CASSYSGNLPSEQYF
DNA: TGTGCCAGCAGTTACTCAGGGAACCTCCCCAGCGAGCAGTACTTC

length: 15
size: .
J: TRBJ2-5
D: .
V: TRBV5-1
CDR3: CASSSGGTEQETQYF
DNA: TGCGCCAGCAGCTCAGGGGGGACGGAGCAAGAGACCCAGTACTTC

length: 12
size: .
J: TRBJ2-5
D: .
V: TRBV20-1
CDR3: CSARGGLNEQYF
DNA: TGCAGTGCTAGGGGGGGTCTCAATGAGCAGTACTTC

length: 16
size: .
J: TRBJ1-2
D: .
V: TRBV6-1
CDR3: CASNPISAGRGYGYTF
DNA: TGTGCCAGCAACCCTATTTCCGCAGGGAGAGGGTATGGCTACACCTTC

length: 15
size: .
J: TRBJ1-4
D: TRBD1
V: TRBV6-5
CDR3: CASSYLTGGNEKLFF
DNA: TGTGCCAGCAGTTACCTGACAGGGGGAAATGAAAAACTGTTTTTT

length: 12
size: many
J: TRBJ2-7
D: .
V: TRBV6-5
CDR3: CASSYSGDEQYF
DNA: TGTGCCAGCAGTTACTCTGGAGACGAGCAGTACTTC

length: 16
size: .
J: TRBJ2-7
D: .
V: TRBV28
CDR3: CASSSLGGRPTYEQYF
DNA: TGTGCCAGCAGTTCGCTCGGGGGTCGACCCACCTACGAGCAGTACTTC

length: 17
size: .
J: TRBJ2-7
D: .
V: TRBV21-1
CDR3: CASSCRQGLEPSYEQYF
DNA: TGTGCCAGCAGCTGTCGACAGGGCCTGGAACCCAGCTACGAGCAGTACTTC

length: 15
size: few
J: TRBJ2-3
D: TRBD1
V: TRBV12-3/TRBV12-4
CDR3: CASSVWGQPLDTQYF
DNA: TGTGCCAGCAGCGTGTGGGGACAGCCATTAGATACGCAGTATTTT

length: 14
size: few
J: TRBJ1-2
D: TRBD1
V: TRBV4-3
CDR3: CASSRTTGGVGYTF
DNA: TGCGCCAGCAGCCGAACGACAGGGGGCGTTGGCTACACCTTC

length: 14
size: .
J: TRBJ2-7
D: .
V: TRBV6-2/TRBV6-3
CDR3: CASSYSTRIYGRYF
DNA: TGTGCCAGCAGTTACTCGACACGGATCTACGGGCGGTACTTC

length: 16
size: .
J: TRBJ1-2
D: .
V: TRBV4-3
CDR3: CASSQDLRDLNYGYTF
DNA: TGCGCCAGCAGCCAAGATTTAAGGGACCTTAACTATGGCTACACCTTC

length: 15
size: .
J: TRBJ2-1
D: .
V: TRBV11-2
CDR3: CASSFRRQGYNEQFF
DNA: TGTGCCAGCAGCTTCAGGAGGCAGGGGTACAATGAGCAGTTCTTC

length: 13
size: .
J: TRBJ2-3
D: .
V: TRBV27
CDR3: CASSWQGTDTQYF
DNA: TGTGCCAGCAGTTGGCAGGGCACAGATACGCAGTATTTT

length: 13
size: once
J: TRBJ2-7
D: .
V: TRBV20-1
CDR3: CSPGRGGTYEQYF
DNA: TGCAGTCCGGGGCGGGGCGGGACCTACGAGCAGTACTTC

length: 13
size: few
J: TRBJ2-1
D: .
V: TRBV29-1
CDR3: CSTGLSSYNEQFF
DNA: TGCAGCACTGGACTTAGCTCCTACAATGAGCAGTTCTTC

length: 14
size: .
J: TRBJ1-5
D: .
V: TRBV7-2
CDR3: CASSLIWGDQPQHF
DNA: TGTGCCAGCAGCTTGATATGGGGGGATCAGCCCCAGCATTTT

length: 14
size: few
J: TRBJ2-5
D: .
V: TRBV7-3
CDR3: CASSLNAGRGTQYF
DNA: TGTGCCAGCAGCTTAAATGCGGGCCGGGGCACCCAGTACTTC

length: 15
size: .
J: TRBJ2-1
D: TRBD2
V: TRBV4-3
CDR3: CASSQGTGGSNEQFF
DNA: TGCGCCAGCAGCCAAGGGACGGGGGGGAGCAATGAGCAGTTCTTC

length: 15
size: few
J: TRBJ2-4
D: .
V: TRBV12-3/TRBV12-4
CDR3: CASSRTGRIQNIQYF
DNA: TGTGCCAGCAGCCGGACCGGGAGAATACAAAACATTCAGTACTTC

length: 12
size: .
J: TRBJ2-1
D: .
V: TRBV6-2/TRBV6-3
CDR3: CASSYSGWEQFF
DNA: TGTGCCAGCAGTTACTCGGGGTGGGAGCAGTTCTTC

length: 14
size: few
J: TRBJ2-3
D: TRBD1
V: TRBV24-1
CDR3: CATSRQGIEDTQYF
DNA: TGTGCCACCAGTCGACAGGGGATCGAGGATACGCAGTATTTT

length: 13
size: .
J: TRBJ2-1
D: TRBD1
V: TRBV4-1
CDR3: CASSPTGEDEQFF
DNA: TGCGCCAGCAGCCCGACAGGGGAGGACGAGCAGTTCTTC

length: 15
size: .
J: TRBJ2-1
D: TRBD1
V: TRBV7-2
CDR3: CASSHLRGLDRAQFF
DNA: TGTGCCAGCAGCCATCTTCGGGGATTGGACAGGGCGCAGTTCTTC

length: 15
size: .
J: TRBJ1-2
D: .
V: TRBV7-9
CDR3: CASSLRQTQNYGYTF
DNA: TGTGCCAGCAGCTTAAGACAGACCCAGAACTATGGCTACACCTTC

length: 16
size: .
J: TRBJ1-1
D: .
V: TRBV4-2
CDR3: CASSPQVGRTNTEAFF
DNA: TGTGCCAGCAGCCCACAGGTGGGCAGGACGAACACTGAAGCTTTCTTT

length: 14
size: .
J: TRBJ1-2
D: .
V: TRBV29-1
CDR3: CSATQEQGDYGYTF
DNA: TGCAGCGCAACCCAGGAACAGGGCGATTACGGCTACACCTTC

length: 14
size: .
J: TRBJ1-5
D: .
V: TRBV3-1
CDR3: CASSSTVFNQPQHF
DNA: TGTGCCAGCAGCTCAACGGTATTCAATCAGCCCCAGCATTTT

length: 15
size: .
J: TRBJ1-2
D: .
V: TRBV28
CDR3: CASELEGRTRDGYTF
DNA: TGTGCCAGCGAACTCGAGGGACGGACGCGGGATGGCTACACCTTC

length: 14
size: few
J: TRBJ2-1
D: .
V: TRBV7-2
CDR3: CASSRGGGPLLQFF
DNA: TGTGCCAGCAGCCGTGGGGGGGGGCCCCTTCTCCAGTTCTTC

length: 15
size: .
J: TRBJ2-3
D: TRBD2
V: TRBV7-2
CDR3: CASSILAGITDTQYF
DNA: TGTGCCAGCAGCATACTAGCGGGGATCACAGATACGCAGTATTTT

length: 14
size: .
J: TRBJ1-1
D: TRBD1
V: TRBV29-1
CDR3: CSVDRTGTNTEAFF
DNA: TGCAGCGTTGACCGGACAGGGACGAACACTGAAGCTTTCTTT

length: 18
size: .
J: TRBJ2-3
D: TRBD1
V: TRBV5-1
CDR3: CASSLRGKTGASTDTQYF
DNA: TGCGCCAGCAGCTTGAGAGGAAAAACAGGGGCCAGCACAGATACGCAGTATTTT

length: 14
size: .
J: TRBJ2-1
D: .
V: TRBV5-1
CDR3: CASSFERRCNEQFF
DNA: TGCGCCAGCAGCTTCGAGAGAAGGTGCAATGAGCAGTTCTTC

length: 13
size: many
J: TRBJ2-5
D: .
V: TRBV13
CDR3: CASSLGQAETQYF
DNA: TGTGCCAGCAGCTTAGGGCAGGCGGAGACCCAGTACTTC

length: 16
size: few
J: TRBJ1-6
D: .
V: TRBV6-6
CDR3: CASSYIRSSYNSPLHF
DNA: TGTGCCAGCAGTTACATCAGGAGCTCCTATAATTCACCCCTCCACTTT

length: 15
size: few
J: TRBJ1-6
D: .
V: TRBV5-1
CDR3: CASNPTGGGNSPLHF
DNA: TGCGCCAGCAATCCGACGGGGGGAGGAAATTCACCCCTCCACTTT

length: 12
size: .
J: TRBJ2-5
D: TRBD1
V: TRBV6-1
CDR3: CASSQGQQTQYF
DNA: TGTGCCAGCAGTCAGGGACAGCAGACCCAGTACTTC

length: 14
size: .
J: TRBJ2-6
D: .
V: TRBV5-1
CDR3: CASGNQPGANVLTF
DNA: TGCGCCAGCGGCAACCAGCCTGGGGCCAACGTTCTGACTTTC

length: 11
size: few
J: TRBJ2-1
D: .
V: TRBV10-3
CDR3: CAISDGVRQFF
DNA: TGTGCCATCAGTGACGGGGTTCGGCAGTTCTTC

length: 13
size: .
J: TRBJ2-2
D: .
V: TRBV5-1
CDR3: CASDAANTGELFF
DNA: TGCGCCAGCGACGCCGCGAACACCGGGGAGCTGTTTTTT

length: 17
size: few
J: TRBJ2-3
D: TRBD2
V: TRBV6-5
CDR3: CASSYSSGGGFADTQYF
DNA: TGTGCCAGCAGTTACTCCAGCGGGGGGGGGTTTGCAGATACGCAGTATTTT

length: 13
size: .
J: TRBJ1-2
D: .
V: TRBV28
CDR3: CASRPQVNDGYTF
DNA: TGTGCCAGCAGGCCACAGGTGAACGATGGCTACACCTTC

length: 14
size: once
J: TRBJ1-2
D: .
V: TRBV5-5
CDR3: CASSFDGSNYGYTF
DNA: TGTGCCAGCAGCTTTGACGGCAGCAACTATGGCTACACCTTC

length: 12
size: .
J: TRBJ1-2
D: .
V: TRBV12-3/TRBV12-4
CDR3: CASSFGGGGYTF
DNA: TGTGCCAGCAGTTTCGGAGGAGGTGGCTACACCTTC

length: 16
size: .
J: TRBJ1-1
D: .
V: TRBV7-3
CDR3: CASSPQGGGSNTEAFF
DNA: TGTGCCAGCAGCCCCCAAGGGGGGGGCTCGAACACTGAAGCTTTCTTT

length: 17
size: .
J: TRBJ1-2
D: .
V: TRBV6-2/TRBV6-3
CDR3: CASSPPRTDLTGYGYTF
DNA: TGTGCCAGCAGTCCTCCTCGGACAGATTTAACGGGCTATGGCTACACCTTC

length: 15
size: .
J: TRBJ1-2
D: .
V: TRBV4-3
CDR3: CASSQDTGSNYGYTF
DNA: TGTGCCAGCAGCCAAGATACCGGATCTAACTATGGCTACACCTTC

length: 16
size: once
J: TRBJ1-1
D: TRBD1
V: TRBV7-9
CDR3: CASSQQGDLMNTEAFF
DNA: TGTGCCAGCAGCCAACAGGGGGACCTAATGAACACTGAAGCTTTCTTT

length: 17
size: .
J: TRBJ2-1
D: .
V: TRBV4-1
CDR3: CASSRRVIRTTYNEQFF
DNA: TGCGCCAGCAGCCGACGGGTAATTCGGACAACCTACAATGAGCAGTTCTTC

length: 18
size: .
J: TRBJ2-1
D: TRBD2
V: TRBV25-1
CDR3: CATARGGTSGGLYNEQFF
DNA: TGTGCCACCGCTAGGGGAGGGACTAGCGGGGGCCTATACAATGAGCAGTTCTTC

length: 13
size: .
J: TRBJ2-5
D: TRBD2
V: TRBV20-1
CDR3: CSARLAETETQYF
DNA: TGCAGTGCTAGACTAGCGGAAACAGAGACCCAGTACTTC

length: 16
size: .
J: TRBJ2-3
D: TRBD2
V: TRBV20-1
CDR3: CSAIRASGGSADTQYF
DNA: TGCAGTGCTATTAGGGCTAGCGGGGGGAGCGCAGATACGCAGTATTTT